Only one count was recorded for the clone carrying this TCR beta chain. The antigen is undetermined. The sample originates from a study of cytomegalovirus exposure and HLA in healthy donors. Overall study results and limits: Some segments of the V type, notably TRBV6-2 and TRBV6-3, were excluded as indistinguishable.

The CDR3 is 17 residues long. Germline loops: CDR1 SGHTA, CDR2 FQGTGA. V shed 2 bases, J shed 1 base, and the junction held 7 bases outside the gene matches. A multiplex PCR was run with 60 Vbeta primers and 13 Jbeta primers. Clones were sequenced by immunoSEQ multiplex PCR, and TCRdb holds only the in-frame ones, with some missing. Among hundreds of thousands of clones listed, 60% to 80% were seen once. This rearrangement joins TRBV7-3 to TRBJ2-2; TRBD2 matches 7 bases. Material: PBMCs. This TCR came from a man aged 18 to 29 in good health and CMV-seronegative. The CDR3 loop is CASSLGGSIENTGELFF. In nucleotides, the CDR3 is TGTGCCAGCAGCTTAGGCGGGAGTATTGAGAACACCGGGGAGCTGTTTTTT.